This T cell receptor (beta chain) was identified during a study of shared clonotypes between healthy human individuals. The data were produced by immunoSEQ multiplex PCR, yet TCRdb's version contains in-frame clones alone and is incomplete. The sample contains about 2,200,000 clones, 90% to 95% of which appear only once. The CDR3 sequence is 17 residues long. V lost 0 bases, J lost 4 bases, and 9 bases stayed unmatched. Germline CDR1 and CDR2: ENHRY and SYGVKD. It was CD45RO-negative cells, positively selected for CCR7, that made up naive CD8 cells, with terminally differentiated effector memory CD45RA+ cells excluded.

Sequenced: naive CD8+ T cells from PBMCs. The receptor was derived from a man between 18 and 29 years old in good health. Some clones in this sample may be carry-over from other donors' samples. This chain links TRBV10-3 with TRBJ2-7, with 10 bases fitting TRBD2. The CDR3 bases are TGTGCCATCAGTGAGTCGAATCTAGCGGGAGTCTCGTACGAGCAGTACTTC. This sequence encodes CAISESNLAGVSYEQYF.